This T cell receptor beta chain is drawn from a study of molecular identifiers for immune sequencing clone quantification. CDR3 length: 13 amino acids. V was cut by 9 bases and J by 4 bases, with 14 bases left in between. CDR1 and CDR2 (germline): KGHDR, SFDVKD. TCRdb processed the PCR reads anew with MiXCR; each CDR3 protein has one entry. The profile covers fewer than 70,000 distinct CDR3 sequences, with over 15% appearing a single time and around 1.4% taken by the ten largest. Libraries from naive CD8 cells were generated from roughly 21,000 to 960,000 sorted cells (with 10%, 30% or 50% RNA). As CD8+CD4-CCR7+CD45RA+ cells, naive CD8 T cells were sorted.

This chain links TRBV24-1 with TRBJ2-5; maybe TRBD1 (6 bases). Sequenced material: naive CD8+ T cells from blood, with Jurkat cell RNA spiked in. The sample's subset: FACS-sorted CD8+CD4-CCR7+CD45RA+ naive T cells. The TCR was taken from a human donor in good health. Some libraries in this study had Jurkat cell RNA spiked in. In DNA, the CDR3 is TGTGCCACCTCGACAGGTTTAGGAGAGACCCAGTACTTC. This translates into CATSTGLGETQYF.